This TCR beta chain came from a study of shared clonotypes between healthy human individuals. On the study more broadly: Researchers assigned three CD4 naive, three CD4 memory, two CD8 naive and one CD8 memory plate to each donor.

The split of CD4+ cells yielded CD45RA+ naive and CD45RA-negative memory subsets. On this clone itself: What it recognizes is unknown.

Investigators spread the genomic DNA of each subset evenly over several immunoSEQ plates. Sequencing used immunoSEQ multiplex PCR; TCRdb keeps in-frame clones, though not all of them. The repertoire consists of 1,500,000 or so clones, with around 98.5% occurring once and the leading ten covering approximately 0.4%. V shed 3 bases and J 0 bases; nucleotides not matched to a gene: 10. The CDR3 consists of 20 residues. Germline CDR1 reads SGHRS; CDR2 reads YFSETQ. Study observations and caveats: Sampling covered blood only; tissue repertoires likely differ.

Sequencing was performed on naive CD4+ T cells sorted from blood. Subset defined: CD45RA+ positively selected. This TCR was sampled from a man in his thirties or forties in good health. The chain uses TRBV5-1 and TRBJ2-2; TRBD2 agrees at 14 bases. The CDR3 reads CASSSRGTSGSLANTGELFF. The CDR3 DNA is TGCGCCAGCAGCTCGAGGGGGACTAGCGGGAGTTTGGCGAACACCGGGGAGCTGTTTTTT.